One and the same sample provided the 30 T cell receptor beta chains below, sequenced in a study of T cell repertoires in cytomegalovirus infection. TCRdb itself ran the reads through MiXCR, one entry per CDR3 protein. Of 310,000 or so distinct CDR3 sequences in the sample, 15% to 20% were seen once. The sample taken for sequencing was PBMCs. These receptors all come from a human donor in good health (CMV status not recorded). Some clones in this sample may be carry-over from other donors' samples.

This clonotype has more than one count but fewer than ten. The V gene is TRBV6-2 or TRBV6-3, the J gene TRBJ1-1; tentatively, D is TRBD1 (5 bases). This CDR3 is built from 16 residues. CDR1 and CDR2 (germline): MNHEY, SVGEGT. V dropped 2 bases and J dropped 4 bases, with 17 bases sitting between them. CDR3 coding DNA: TGTGCCAGCAGTTACACGAGGGGTCGGGACTTCACTGAAGCTTTCTTT. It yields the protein CASSYTRGRDFTEAFF.

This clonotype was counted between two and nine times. The DNA for the CDR3 is TGCGCCAGCAGCTTGGAGAAGAACGAAAAACTGTTTTTT. It encodes CASSLEKNEKLFF. The chain employs TRBV5-1 and TRBJ1-4; D is ambiguous. V was pared by 0 bases and J by 8 bases, with 8 bases between. Germline CDR1 is SGHRS and CDR2 is YFSETQ. The CDR3 contains 13 residues.

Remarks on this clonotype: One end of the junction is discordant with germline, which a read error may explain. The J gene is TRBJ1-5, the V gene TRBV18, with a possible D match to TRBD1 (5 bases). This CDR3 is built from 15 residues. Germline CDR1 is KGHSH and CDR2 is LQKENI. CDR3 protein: CASSPQEYSNQPQHF. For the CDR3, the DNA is TGTGCCAGCTCCCCACAGGAATATAGCAATCAGCCCCAGCATTTT.

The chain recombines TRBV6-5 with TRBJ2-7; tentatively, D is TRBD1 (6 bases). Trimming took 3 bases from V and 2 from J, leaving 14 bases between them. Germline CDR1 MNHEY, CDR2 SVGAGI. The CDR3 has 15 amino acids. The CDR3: CASSYLTGPTYEQYF. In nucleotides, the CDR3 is TGTGCCAGCAGTTATCTAACAGGGCCGACCTACGAGCAGTACTTC.

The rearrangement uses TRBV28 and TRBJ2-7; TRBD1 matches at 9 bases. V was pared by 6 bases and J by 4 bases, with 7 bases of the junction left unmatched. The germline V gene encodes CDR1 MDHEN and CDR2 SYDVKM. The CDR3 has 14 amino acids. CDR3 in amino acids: CASRTLDRGYEQYF. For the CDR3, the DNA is TGTGCCAGCAGGACCTTGGACAGGGGTTACGAGCAGTACTTC.

The CDR3 nucleotides read TGTGCCAGCATGACCGCAGATACGCAGTATTTT. Its translation: CASMTADTQYF. This sequence joins TRBV12-3 or TRBV12-4 and TRBJ2-3, with D unclear. The V and J ends lost 7 bases and 4 bases respectively, with 6 bases between them. The CDR3 covers 11 residues.

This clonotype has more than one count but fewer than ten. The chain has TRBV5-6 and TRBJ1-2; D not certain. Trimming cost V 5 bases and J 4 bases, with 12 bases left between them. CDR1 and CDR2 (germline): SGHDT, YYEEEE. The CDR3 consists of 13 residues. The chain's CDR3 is CASSSNSFYGYTF. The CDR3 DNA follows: TGTGCCAGCAGTTCGAACAGCTTCTATGGCTACACCTTC. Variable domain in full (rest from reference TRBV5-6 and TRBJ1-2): DAGVTQSPTHLIKTRGQQVTLRCSPKSGHDTVSWYQQALGQGPQFIFQYYEEEERQRGNFPDRFSGHQFPNYSSELNVNALLLGDSALYLCASSSNSFYGYTFGSGTRLTVV.

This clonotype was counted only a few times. The CDR3 is CSARELAGGPSDTQYF. DNA for the CDR3: TGCAGTGCTAGAGAACTAGCGGGGGGGCCCTCAGATACGCAGTATTTT. This chain connects TRBV20-1 to TRBJ2-3; 13 nucleotides align to TRBD2. Per germline, CDR1 DFQATT and CDR2 SNEGSKA (reference sequence). The CDR3 spans 16 residues. V was pared by 0 bases and J by 4 bases, with 4 bases of the junction left unmatched.

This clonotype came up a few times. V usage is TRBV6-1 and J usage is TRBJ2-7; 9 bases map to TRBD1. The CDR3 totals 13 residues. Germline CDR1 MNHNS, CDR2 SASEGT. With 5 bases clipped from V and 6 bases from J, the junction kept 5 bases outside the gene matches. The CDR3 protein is CASSLTDRGEQYF. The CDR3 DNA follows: TGTGCCAGCAGTTTAACGGACAGGGGCGAGCAGTACTTC.

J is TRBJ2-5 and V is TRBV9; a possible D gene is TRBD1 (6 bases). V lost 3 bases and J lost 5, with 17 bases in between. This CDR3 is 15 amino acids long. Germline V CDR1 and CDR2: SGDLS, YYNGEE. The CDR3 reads CASSGRGRGGETQYF. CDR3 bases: TGTGCCAGCAGCGGCAGGGGCAGGGGCGGCGAGACCCAGTACTTC.

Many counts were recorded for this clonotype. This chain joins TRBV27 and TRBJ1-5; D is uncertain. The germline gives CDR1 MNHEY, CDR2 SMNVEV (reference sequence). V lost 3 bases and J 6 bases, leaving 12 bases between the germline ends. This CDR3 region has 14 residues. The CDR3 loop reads CASSFSALGQPQHF. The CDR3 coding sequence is TGTGCCAGCAGTTTTTCGGCCCTCGGTCAGCCCCAGCATTTT.

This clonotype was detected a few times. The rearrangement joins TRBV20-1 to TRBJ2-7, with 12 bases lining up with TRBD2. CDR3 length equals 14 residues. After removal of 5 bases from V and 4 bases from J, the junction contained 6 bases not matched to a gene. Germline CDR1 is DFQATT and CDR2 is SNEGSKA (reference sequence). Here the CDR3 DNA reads TGCAGTGCTCTCAGGACTAGCGGGACTTACGAGCAGTACTTC. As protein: CSALRTSGTYEQYF.

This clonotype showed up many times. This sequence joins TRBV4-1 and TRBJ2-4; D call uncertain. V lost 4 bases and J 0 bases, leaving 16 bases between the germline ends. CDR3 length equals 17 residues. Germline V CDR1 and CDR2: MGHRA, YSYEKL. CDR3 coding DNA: TGCGCCAGCAGCCGCCAAACCCCTACCGTAGCCAAAAACATTCAGTACTTC. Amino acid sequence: CASSRQTPTVAKNIQYF.

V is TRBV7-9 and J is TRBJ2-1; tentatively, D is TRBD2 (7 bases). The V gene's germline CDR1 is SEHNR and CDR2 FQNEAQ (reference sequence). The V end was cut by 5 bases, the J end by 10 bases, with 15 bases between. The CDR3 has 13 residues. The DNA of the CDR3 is TGTGCCAGCAGCCGAGGGGGAGGGAACGAGCAGTTCTTC. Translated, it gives CASSRGGGNEQFF.

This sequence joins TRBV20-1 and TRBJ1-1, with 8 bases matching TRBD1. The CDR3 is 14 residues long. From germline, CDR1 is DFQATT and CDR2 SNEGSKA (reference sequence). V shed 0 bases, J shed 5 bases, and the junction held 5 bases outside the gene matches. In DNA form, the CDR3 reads TGCAGTGCTAGAGATAAGGACAGGGTTACTGAAGCTTTCTTT. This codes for CSARDKDRVTEAFF.

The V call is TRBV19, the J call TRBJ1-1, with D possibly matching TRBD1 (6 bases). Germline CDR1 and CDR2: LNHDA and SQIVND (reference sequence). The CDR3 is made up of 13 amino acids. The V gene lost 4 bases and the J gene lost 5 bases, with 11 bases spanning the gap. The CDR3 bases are TGTGCCAGTAGTAACAGGGAATGGACTGAAGCTTTCTTT. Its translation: CASSNREWTEAFF.

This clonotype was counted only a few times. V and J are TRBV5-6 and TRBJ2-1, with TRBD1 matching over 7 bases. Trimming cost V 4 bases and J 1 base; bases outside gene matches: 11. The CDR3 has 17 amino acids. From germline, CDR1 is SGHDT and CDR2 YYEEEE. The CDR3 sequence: CASSAFDRALSYNEQFF. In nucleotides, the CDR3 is TGTGCCAGCAGCGCCTTTGACAGGGCCCTTTCCTACAATGAGCAGTTCTTC.

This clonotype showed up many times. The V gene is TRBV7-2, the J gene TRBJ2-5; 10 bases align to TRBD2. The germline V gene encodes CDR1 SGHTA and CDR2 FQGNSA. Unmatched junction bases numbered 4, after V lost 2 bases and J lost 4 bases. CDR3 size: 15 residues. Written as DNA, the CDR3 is TGTGCCAGCAGCTTAATCCCTAGCGGGGGAGAGACCCAGTACTTC. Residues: CASSLIPSGGETQYF.

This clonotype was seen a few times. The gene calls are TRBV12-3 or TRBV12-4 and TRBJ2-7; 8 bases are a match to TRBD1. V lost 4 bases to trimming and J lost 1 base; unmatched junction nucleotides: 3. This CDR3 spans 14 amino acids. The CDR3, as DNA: TGTGCCAGCAGTTCCCACAGGGGGTCCTACGAGCAGTACTTC. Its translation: CASSSHRGSYEQYF.

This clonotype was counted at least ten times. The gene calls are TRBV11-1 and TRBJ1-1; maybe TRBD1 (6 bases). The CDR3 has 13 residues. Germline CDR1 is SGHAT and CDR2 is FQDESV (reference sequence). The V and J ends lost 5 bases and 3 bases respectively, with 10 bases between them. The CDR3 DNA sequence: TGTGCCAGCAGCCAGGACAGATACACTGAAGCTTTCTTT. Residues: CASSQDRYTEAFF.

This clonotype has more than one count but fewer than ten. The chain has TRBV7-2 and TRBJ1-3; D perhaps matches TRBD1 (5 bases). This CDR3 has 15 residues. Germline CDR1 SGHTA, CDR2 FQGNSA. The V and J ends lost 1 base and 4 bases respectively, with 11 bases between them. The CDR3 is CASSLGAGSGNTIYF. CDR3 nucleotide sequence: TGTGCCAGCAGCTTAGGGGCAGGGTCAGGAAACACCATATATTTT. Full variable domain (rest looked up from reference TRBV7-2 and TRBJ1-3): GAGVSQSPSNKVTEKGKDVELRCDPISGHTALYWYRQSLGQGLEFLIYFQGNSAPDKSGLPSDRFSAERTGGSVSTLTIQRTQQEDSAVYLCASSLGAGSGNTIYFGEGSWLTVV.

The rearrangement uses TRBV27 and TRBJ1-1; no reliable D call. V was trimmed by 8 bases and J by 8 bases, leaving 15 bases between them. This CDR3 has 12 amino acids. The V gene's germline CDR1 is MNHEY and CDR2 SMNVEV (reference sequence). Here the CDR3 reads CASRDLGREAFF. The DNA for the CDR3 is TGTGCCAGCCGTGATTTAGGCCGGGAAGCTTTCTTT.

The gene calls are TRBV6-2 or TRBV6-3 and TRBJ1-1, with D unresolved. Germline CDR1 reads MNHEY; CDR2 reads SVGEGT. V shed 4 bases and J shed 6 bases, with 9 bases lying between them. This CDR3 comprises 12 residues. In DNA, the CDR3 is TGTGCCAGCAGTTCACAGTCTCCTGAAGCTTTCTTT. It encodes CASSSQSPEAFF.

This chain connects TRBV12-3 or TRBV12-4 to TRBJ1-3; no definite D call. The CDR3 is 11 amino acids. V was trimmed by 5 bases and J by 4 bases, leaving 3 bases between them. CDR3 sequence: CASSNGNTIYF. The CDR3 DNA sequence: TGTGCCAGCAGTAACGGAAACACCATATATTTT.

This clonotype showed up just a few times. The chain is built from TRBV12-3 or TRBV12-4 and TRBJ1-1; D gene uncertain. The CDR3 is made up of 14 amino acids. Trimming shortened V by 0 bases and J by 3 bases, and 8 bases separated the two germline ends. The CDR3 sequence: CASSLARGYTEAFF. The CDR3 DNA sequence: TGTGCCAGCAGTTTAGCGCGGGGTTACACTGAAGCTTTCTTT.

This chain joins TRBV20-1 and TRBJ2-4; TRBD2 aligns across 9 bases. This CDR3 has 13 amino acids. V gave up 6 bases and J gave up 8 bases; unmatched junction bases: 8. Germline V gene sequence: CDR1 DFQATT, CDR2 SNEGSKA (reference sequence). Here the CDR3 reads CSALNSGGDIQYF. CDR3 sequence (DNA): TGCAGTGCCCTTAATAGCGGGGGAGACATTCAGTACTTC.

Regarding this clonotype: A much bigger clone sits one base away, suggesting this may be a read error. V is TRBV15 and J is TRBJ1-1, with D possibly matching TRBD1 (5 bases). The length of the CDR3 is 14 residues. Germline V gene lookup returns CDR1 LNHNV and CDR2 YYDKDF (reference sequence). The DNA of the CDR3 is TGTGCCACCAGCAGATCGACAGCGAACACTGAAGCTCTCTTT. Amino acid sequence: CATSRSTANTEALF.

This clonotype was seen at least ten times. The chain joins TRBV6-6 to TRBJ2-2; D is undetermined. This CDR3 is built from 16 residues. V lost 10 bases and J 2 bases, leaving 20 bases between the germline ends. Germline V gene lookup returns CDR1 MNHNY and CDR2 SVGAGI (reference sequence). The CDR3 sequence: CATIPHGRTNTGELFF. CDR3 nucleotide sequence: TGTGCCACCATACCCCACGGCAGAACAAACACCGGGGAGCTGTTTTTT.

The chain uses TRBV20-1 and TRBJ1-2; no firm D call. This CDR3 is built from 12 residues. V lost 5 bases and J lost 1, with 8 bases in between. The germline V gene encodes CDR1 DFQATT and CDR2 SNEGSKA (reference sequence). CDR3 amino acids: CSAQPDNYGYTF. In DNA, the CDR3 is TGCAGTGCTCAGCCAGATAACTATGGCTACACCTTC.

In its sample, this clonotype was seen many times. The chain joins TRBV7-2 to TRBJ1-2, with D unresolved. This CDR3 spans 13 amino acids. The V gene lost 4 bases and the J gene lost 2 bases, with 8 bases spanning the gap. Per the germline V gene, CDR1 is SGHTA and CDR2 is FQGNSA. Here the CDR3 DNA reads TGTGCCAGCAGCTCGGGTTCCAACTATGGCTACACCTTC. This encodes CASSSGSNYGYTF.